Following are 31 T cell receptor beta chains from one sample sequenced in a study of OX40 agonist ivuxolimab in advanced cancers. Method: immunoSEQ multiplex PCR; TCRdb's copy keeps in-frame clones and lacks some. Here the sample spans 55,000 to 70,000 clones, roughly 80% being singletons. The sequenced sample was CD4+ or CD8+ T cells sorted from blood, obtained in a trial of the OX40 agonist ivuxolimab. The receptor set was obtained from an adult with an advanced solid tumor such as melanoma, head and neck, liver or kidney cancer.

In this sample, this clone turned up once. The chain employs TRBV6-1 and TRBJ1-1, with TRBD1 matching 9 bases. CDR1 and CDR2 from the germline V gene are MNHNS and SASEGT. V lost 3 bases and J lost 5; bases outside the gene matches: 4. The CDR3 length is 14 residues. CDR3 protein: CASSEGTGRTEAFF. The CDR3 DNA is TGTGCCAGCAGTGAGGGGACAGGGCGGACTGAAGCTTTCTTT.

The rearrangement uses TRBV11-2 and TRBJ2-2; a possible D gene is TRBD1 (6 bases). The CDR3 has 16 residues. V was cut by 2 bases and J by 3 bases, with 13 bases left in between. Germline CDR1 SGHAT, CDR2 FQNNGV. The CDR3 region has the DNA TGTGCCAGCAGCTTAAGGGGGAAGGCCTACACCGGGGAGCTGTTTTTT. This translates into CASSLRGKAYTGELFF. Complete variable domain (other parts from reference TRBV11-2 and TRBJ2-2): EAGVAQSPRYKIIEKRQSVAFWCNPISGHATLYWYQQILGQGPKLLIQFQNNGVVDDSQLPKDRFSAERLKGVDSTLKIQPAKLEDSAVYLCASSLRGKAYTGELFFGEGSRLTVL.

This sequence joins TRBV9 and TRBJ2-2, with TRBD1 as a possible D gene (5 bases). V was clipped by 4 bases and J by 5 bases, with 24 bases between them. The CDR3 is 18 residues long. CDR1 SGDLS and CDR2 YYNGEE come from the germline V gene. The chain's CDR3 is CASSNQRGKLVSTGELFF. CDR3 in DNA: TGTGCCAGCAGCAACCAAAGGGGAAAGCTAGTATCGACCGGGGAGCTGTTTTTT.

CDR3 sequence (DNA): TGCGCCAGCAGCTTGAGGGGCTACGGTTACACAGATACGCAGTATTTT. Translation: CASSLRGYGYTDTQYF. The chain couples TRBV5-1 to TRBJ2-3, with a possible D match to TRBD1 (5 bases). V was trimmed by 1 base and J by 2 bases, leaving 14 bases between them. CDR1 and CDR2 from the germline V gene are SGHRS and YFSETQ. The CDR3 length is 16 residues.

V and J are TRBV5-1 and TRBJ1-6, with D unresolved. V was shortened by 4 bases and J by 6 bases, with 14 bases between the two germline ends. Germline CDR1 and CDR2: SGHRS and YFSETQ. The CDR3 runs to 15 residues. The CDR3 loop reads CASSPDGERNSPLHF. The CDR3 DNA sequence: TGCGCCAGCAGCCCGGATGGGGAACGTAATTCACCCCTCCACTTT.

By sample fraction, this clone is medium-sized. The chain combines TRBV7-9 with TRBJ1-2, with 7 bases lining up with TRBD1. Germline loops: CDR1 SEHNR, CDR2 FQNEAQ (reference sequence). Unmatched junction bases numbered 5, after V lost 1 base and J lost 6 bases. The CDR3 spans 14 residues. The CDR3 DNA reads as TGTGCCAGCAGCTTAGACGGGACAGTTAATGGCTACACCTTC. Amino acids: CASSLDGTVNGYTF.

This clone showed up just a few times. The CDR3 loop reads CASRSQGTEQFF. The CDR3 bases are TGTGCCAGCAGGTCCCAGGGAACTGAGCAGTTCTTC. The chain carries TRBV28 and TRBJ2-1; possible D gene TRBD1, 5 bases. In germline, CDR1 is MDHEN, CDR2 SYDVKM. V shed 6 bases and J shed 9 bases, with 12 bases lying between them. The length of the CDR3 is 12 residues.

V is TRBV2 and J is TRBJ2-1; 12 positions agree with TRBD2. The CDR3 has 15 residues. Unmatched junction bases numbered 4, after V lost 6 bases and J lost 4 bases. Germline CDR1 and CDR2: SNHLY and FYNNEI. CDR3 residues: CASRLAGGYYNEQFF. The CDR3 DNA sequence: TGTGCCAGCAGACTAGCGGGGGGCTATTACAATGAGCAGTTCTTC. Filled out from reference TRBV2 and TRBJ2-1, the complete variable domain reads EPEVTQTPSHQVTQMGQEVILRCVPISNHLYFYWYRQILGQKVEFLVSFYNNEISEKSEIFDDQFSVERPDGSNFTLKIRSTKLEDSAMYFCASRLAGGYYNEQFFGPGTRLTVL.

By sample fraction, this clone is medium-sized. Other DNA sequences from this sample encode an identical CDR3 as well. The chain links TRBV6-5 to TRBJ1-5; TRBD1 matches 8 bases. V was clipped by 4 bases and J by 2 bases; unmatched bases: 1. The length of the CDR3 is 14 residues. Germline V CDR1 and CDR2: MNHEY, SVGAGI. This CDR3 is CASSWGQGNQPQHF. In DNA, the CDR3 is TGTGCCAGCAGTTGGGGACAGGGCAATCAGCCCCAGCATTTT.

J is TRBJ1-6 and V is TRBV7-2; D is unresolved. The CDR3 extends over 16 amino acids. Germline loops: CDR1 SGHTA, CDR2 FQGNSA. V dropped 3 bases and J dropped 3 bases, with 12 bases sitting between them. This chain's CDR3 is CASSFPSRIYNSPLHF. The DNA of the CDR3 is TGTGCCAGCAGCTTCCCTTCCCGGATCTATAATTCACCCCTCCACTTT.

The chain is built from TRBV7-2 and TRBJ2-1, with TRBD2 identical over 9 bases. CDR1 SGHTA and CDR2 FQGNSA come from the germline V gene. V shed 5 bases and J 7 bases; nucleotides not matched to a gene: 15. This CDR3 contains 17 residues. CDR3 nucleotide sequence: TGTGCCAGCAGCCTGAGTACCCACCTAGCGGGGAGTAATGAGCAGTTCTTC. This translates into CASSLSTHLAGSNEQFF.

The chain carries TRBV5-6 and TRBJ1-2; unclear D gene. Trimming pared 4 bases from V and 6 bases from J, leaving 10 bases between. Germline lookup yields CDR1 SGHDT and CDR2 YYEEEE. This CDR3 spans 12 amino acids. The CDR3 sequence is CASSRPLDGYTF. CDR3 coding DNA: TGTGCCAGCAGCCGCCCTCTGGATGGCTACACCTTC.

A single count supports this clone. The gene calls are TRBV6-6 and TRBJ1-3, with 7 bases identical to TRBD1. CDR3 length equals 16 residues. Germline CDR1 is MNHNY and CDR2 is SVGAGI (reference sequence). V gave up 2 bases and J gave up 4 bases; unmatched junction bases: 8. The DNA for the CDR3 is TGTGCCAGCAGTTACGGGCAGGGGGGTGCAGGAAACACCATATATTTT. It encodes CASSYGQGGAGNTIYF.

The V and J genes are TRBV11-3 and TRBJ1-1, with D perhaps matching TRBD1 (5 bases). Germline CDR1 and CDR2: SGHNT and YENEEA. V was pared by 1 base and J by 0 bases, with 6 bases between. The CDR3 totals 14 residues. The CDR3 protein is CASSLGRVNTEAFF. CDR3 bases: TGTGCCAGCAGCTTAGGCAGGGTGAACACTGAAGCTTTCTTT.

J is TRBJ2-7 and V is TRBV2; 7 bases align to TRBD1. V shed 6 bases and J 6 bases; nucleotides not matched to a gene: 8. This CDR3 has 13 residues. In germline, CDR1 is SNHLY, CDR2 FYNNEI. The CDR3 loop reads CASSLDRTGEQYF. The CDR3 region has the DNA TGTGCCAGCAGCCTCGATAGGACAGGCGAGCAGTACTTC. Supplemented by reference TRBV2 and TRBJ2-7, the full variable domain reads EPEVTQTPSHQVTQMGQEVILRCVPISNHLYFYWYRQILGQKVEFLVSFYNNEISEKSEIFDDQFSVERPDGSNFTLKIRSTKLEDSAMYFCASSLDRTGEQYFGPGTRLTVT.

V and J are TRBV7-2 and TRBJ2-7; D is undetermined. Per the germline V gene, CDR1 is SGHTA and CDR2 is FQGNSA. V shed 5 bases and J shed 0 bases, with 8 bases lying between them. The CDR3 consists of 13 residues. The CDR3, as DNA: TGTGCCAGCAGCCGTGGGCCCTCCTACGAGCAGTACTTC. Translated, it gives CASSRGPSYEQYF.

This clone occurred once. A read error is likely, as this CDR3 ends without the conserved phenylalanine or tryptophan. The CDR3 DNA is TGTGCCTGGAGGCCAGGGGCCTTATTCTATGGCTACACCCTC. This codes for CAWRPGALFYGYTL. This sequence joins TRBV30 and TRBJ1-2, with a weak D call TRBD1 (6 bases). Germline V CDR1 and CDR2: GTSNPN, SVGIG (reference sequence). The CDR3 runs to 14 residues. V was clipped by 3 bases and J by 4 bases, with 15 bases between them.

The genes are TRBV6-5 and TRBJ2-1, with 7 bases identical to TRBD1. Germline values: CDR1 MNHEY, CDR2 SVGAGI. The CDR3 sequence is 15 residues long. Unmatched junction bases numbered 3, after V lost 2 bases and J lost 2 bases. This CDR3 reads CASSYEGAAYNEQFF. The CDR3 nucleotides are TGTGCCAGCAGTTACGAGGGGGCAGCCTACAATGAGCAGTTCTTC.

The V call is TRBV5-1, the J call TRBJ1-4; a weak D match, TRBD1 (6 bases). Germline-derived CDR1 and CDR2 are SGHRS and YFSETQ. The V end lost 0 bases, the J end lost 6 bases, and 12 bases lay between the germline ends. The CDR3 extends over 15 amino acids. CDR3 protein: CASSLGGQQHEKLFF. The CDR3 DNA is TGCGCCAGCAGCTTGGGGGGACAACAACATGAAAAACTGTTTTTT. Complete variable domain (other parts from reference TRBV5-1 and TRBJ1-4): KAGVTQTPRYLIKTRGQQVTLSCSPISGHRSVSWYQQTPGQGLQFLFEYFSETQRNKGNFPGRFSGRQFSNSRSEMNVSTLELGDSALYLCASSLGGQQHEKLFFGSGTQLSVL.

The chain links TRBV5-6 to TRBJ1-5; 10 nucleotides agree with TRBD1. V was clipped by 4 bases and J by 6 bases; unmatched bases: 7. The CDR3 contains 15 residues. Germline loops: CDR1 SGHDT, CDR2 YYEEEE. CDR3 in amino acids: CASSPGTGVAQPQHF. DNA of the CDR3: TGTGCCAGCAGCCCCGGGACAGGGGTAGCTCAGCCCCAGCATTTT.

The chain carries TRBV5-1 and TRBJ2-1; D ambiguous. The germline CDR1 and CDR2 sequences are SGHRS and YFSETQ. V was clipped by 2 bases and J by 9 bases, with 9 bases between them. CDR3 length equals 12 residues. In DNA form, the CDR3 reads TGCGCCAGCAGCTTAGAGTATGGTGAGCAGTTCTTC. Its protein product is CASSLEYGEQFF.

Comments on this clone: In the same sample, other DNA sequences code for this CDR3. This chain connects TRBV6-5 to TRBJ1-4; perhaps TRBD1 as D (5 bases). The CDR3 runs to 13 residues. V lost 7 bases to trimming and J lost 5 bases, with 11 bases between them. Germline V lookup: CDR1 MNHEY, CDR2 SVGAGI. CDR3 nucleotide sequence: TGTGCCAGCACCACGGGGGTAAATGAAAAACTGTTTTTT. Amino acids: CASTTGVNEKLFF.

Turning to this clone: Different DNA sequences within this sample yield the same CDR3. The CDR3 sequence is CASSAWRADTQYF. CDR3 bases: TGTGCCAGCAGCGCGTGGCGCGCAGATACGCAGTATTTT. The chain joins TRBV25-1 to TRBJ2-3; D gene uncertain. V was shortened by 6 bases and J by 4 bases, with 11 bases between the two germline ends. CDR3 length: 13 amino acids. Germline V gene lookup returns CDR1 MGHDK and CDR2 SYGVNS.

The rearrangement joins TRBV19 to TRBJ1-2; D remains unclear. CDR3 length equals 14 residues. Germline-derived CDR1 and CDR2 are LNHDA and SQIVND (reference sequence). V shed 3 bases and J shed 3 bases, with 11 bases lying between them. The chain's CDR3 is CASSMVSVDYGYTF. The CDR3 DNA is TGTGCCAGTAGTATGGTTTCAGTGGACTATGGCTACACCTTC.

As DNA, the CDR3 is TGTGCCAGCACCGAATCCGGGACAGGTTACACCGGGGAGCTGTTTTTT. Translated: CASTESGTGYTGELFF. The rearrangement uses TRBV7-9 and TRBJ2-2; 8 bases fit TRBD1. After removal of 7 bases from V and 3 bases from J, the junction contained 10 bases not matched to a gene. The CDR3 loop spans 16 amino acids. Germline V CDR1 and CDR2: SEHNR, FQNEAQ (reference sequence).

The chain couples TRBV5-4 to TRBJ2-6; 7 bases agree with TRBD2. The CDR3 is 16 residues long. V was clipped by 4 bases and J by 4 bases; unmatched bases: 8. In germline, CDR1 is SGHNT, CDR2 YYREEE (reference sequence). The DNA of the CDR3 is TGTGCCAGCAGCCAGGGAGGGAATTTCGGGGCCAACGTCCTGACTTTC. Protein product: CASSQGGNFGANVLTF.

This clone was seen only a few times. The rearrangement links TRBV7-8 to TRBJ2-2; 9 positions match TRBD1. Germline lookup yields CDR1 SGHVS and CDR2 FQNEAQ. The CDR3 totals 15 residues. Trimming removed 4 bases from V and 6 bases from J; junction bases left unmatched: 6. CDR3 residues: CASSSRTGDPGELFF. CDR3 nucleotides: TGTGCCAGCAGCTCAAGGACAGGGGACCCCGGGGAGCTGTTTTTT.

V usage is TRBV7-3 and J usage is TRBJ2-2; the D call may be TRBD1 or TRBD2 (5 bases each). Germline V gene lookup returns CDR1 SGHTA and CDR2 FQGTGA. This CDR3 region has 15 residues. Trimming removed 4 bases at V and 4 bases at J, with 13 bases between. The CDR3 loop reads CASSSIGGRTGELFF. CDR3 DNA sequence: TGTGCCAGCAGCTCTATTGGGGGTCGCACCGGGGAGCTGTTTTTT.

This chain links TRBV21-1 with TRBJ1-4. TRBV21-1 has pseudogene status. The CDR3 consists of 15 residues. This chain's CDR3 is CASSRARDKYEKLFF. The DNA of the CDR3 is TGTGCCAGCAGCCGGGCGAGAGACAAATATGAAAAACTGTTTTTT.

J is TRBJ2-5 and V is TRBV6-1; either TRBD1 or TRBD2 may fit D (5 bases each). Trimming removed 7 bases at V and 5 bases at J, with 8 bases between. The CDR3 extends over 11 amino acids. Germline values: CDR1 MNHNS, CDR2 SASEGT. The CDR3 nucleotides are TGTGCCAGCACCGAGGGGGAGACCCAGTACTTC. Protein sequence: CASTEGETQYF.

The J gene is TRBJ2-6, the V gene TRBV30; the D gene could be TRBD1 or TRBD2 (6 bases each). Trimming stripped 3 bases from V and 3 bases from J, with 9 bases between. This CDR3 has 14 amino acids. CDR1 and CDR2 (germline): GTSNPN, SVGIG (reference sequence). This CDR3 is CAWRKGGGANVLTF. The CDR3 DNA follows: TGTGCCTGGAGAAAGGGGGGTGGGGCCAACGTCCTGACTTTC.